This T cell receptor beta chain is from a study of pediatric ulcerative colitis. Germline V gene data show CDR1 as ENHRY and CDR2 as SYGVKD. V lost 6 bases, J lost 5 bases, and 19 bases lay in between. This CDR3 contains 15 residues. Overall study findings and caveats: Rectal pinch biopsies may include blood-derived T cells. Blood-rectal clonal overlap within each person was significantly higher in ulcerative colitis patients than controls. All ulcerative colitis patients, but no controls, carried two rectal clonotypes.

The table came from immunoSEQ multiplex PCR; TCRdb's copy has only in-frame clones and leaves some out. The sample contains more than 40,000 clones, 60% to 85% of which appear only once. This clone has a single count. Its antigen remains unidentified. The rectum was sampled with one to two pinch biopsies at colonoscopy. V usage is TRBV10-3 and J usage is TRBJ1-1, with D perhaps matching TRBD1 (6 bases). This receptor was obtained from a girl aged 5 to 17 with moderate ulcerative colitis. The sample consisted of gut tissue. CDR3 protein: CAISPIEGGGTEAFF. Written as DNA, the CDR3 is TGTGCCATCAGCCCCATAGAGGGGGGAGGTACTGAAGCTTTCTTT.